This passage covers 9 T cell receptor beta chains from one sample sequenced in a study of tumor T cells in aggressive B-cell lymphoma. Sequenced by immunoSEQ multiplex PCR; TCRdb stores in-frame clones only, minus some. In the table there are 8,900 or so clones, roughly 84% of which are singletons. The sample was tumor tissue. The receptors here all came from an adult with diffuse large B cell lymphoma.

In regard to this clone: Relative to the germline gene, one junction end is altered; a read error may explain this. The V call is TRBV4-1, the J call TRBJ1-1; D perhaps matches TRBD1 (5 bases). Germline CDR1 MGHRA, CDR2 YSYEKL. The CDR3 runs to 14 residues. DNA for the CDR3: TGCGCCAGCAGCCAAGATCCAGGGAACGCTGAAGCTTTCTTT. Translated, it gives CASSQDPGNAEAFF.

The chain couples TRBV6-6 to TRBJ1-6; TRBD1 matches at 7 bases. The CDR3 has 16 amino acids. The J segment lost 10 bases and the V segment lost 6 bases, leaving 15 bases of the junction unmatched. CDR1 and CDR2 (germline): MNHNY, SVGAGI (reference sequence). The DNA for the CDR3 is TGTGCCAGCAGGCTACCAGGGGGTGGTTCCCTATCACCCCTCCACTTT. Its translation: CASRLPGGGSLSPLHF.

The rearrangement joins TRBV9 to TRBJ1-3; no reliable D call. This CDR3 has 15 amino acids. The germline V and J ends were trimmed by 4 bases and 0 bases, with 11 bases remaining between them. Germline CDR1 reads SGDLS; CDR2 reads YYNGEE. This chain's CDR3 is CASSPAQDSGNTIYF. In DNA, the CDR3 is TGTGCCAGCAGCCCTGCCCAGGACTCTGGAAACACCATATATTTT.

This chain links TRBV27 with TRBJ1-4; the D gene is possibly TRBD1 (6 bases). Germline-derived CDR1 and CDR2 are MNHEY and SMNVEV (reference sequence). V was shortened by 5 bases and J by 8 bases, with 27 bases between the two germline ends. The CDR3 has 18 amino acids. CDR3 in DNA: TGTGCCAGCAGTCGATCCCTACTTACAGGGTGGCCTGAGGAAAAACTGTTTTTT. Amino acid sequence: CASSRSLLTGWPEEKLFF.

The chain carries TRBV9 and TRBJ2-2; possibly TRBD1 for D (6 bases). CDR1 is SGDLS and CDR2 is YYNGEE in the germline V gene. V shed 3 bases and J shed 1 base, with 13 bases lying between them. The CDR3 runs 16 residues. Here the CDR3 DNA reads TGTGCCAGCAGCGCAACCGGGACACTGAACACCGGGGAGCTGTTTTTT. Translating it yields CASSATGTLNTGELFF. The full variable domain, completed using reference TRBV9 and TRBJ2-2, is DSGVTQTPKHLITATGQRVTLRCSPRSGDLSVYWYQQSLDQGLQFLIQYYNGEERAKGNILERFSAQQFPDLHSELNLSSLELGDSALYFCASSATGTLNTGELFFGEGSRLTVL.

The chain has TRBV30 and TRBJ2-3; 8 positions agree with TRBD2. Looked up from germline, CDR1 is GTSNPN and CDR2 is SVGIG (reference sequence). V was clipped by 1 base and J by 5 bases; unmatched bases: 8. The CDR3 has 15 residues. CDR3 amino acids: CAWSEGGGSVDTQYF. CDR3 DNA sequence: TGTGCCTGGAGTGAGGGCGGGGGGTCAGTAGATACGCAGTATTTT.

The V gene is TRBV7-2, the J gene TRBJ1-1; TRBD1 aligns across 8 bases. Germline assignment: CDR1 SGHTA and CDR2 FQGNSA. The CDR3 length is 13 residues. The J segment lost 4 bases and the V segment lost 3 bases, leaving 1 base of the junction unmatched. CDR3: CASSFTGGTEAFF. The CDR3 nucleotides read TGTGCCAGCAGCTTCACAGGGGGCACTGAAGCTTTCTTT.

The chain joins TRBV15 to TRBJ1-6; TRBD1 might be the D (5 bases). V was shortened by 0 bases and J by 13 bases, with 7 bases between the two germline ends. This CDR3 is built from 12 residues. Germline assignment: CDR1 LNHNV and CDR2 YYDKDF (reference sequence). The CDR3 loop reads CATSRDQGPLHF. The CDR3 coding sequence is TGTGCCACCAGCAGAGATCAGGGTCCCCTCCACTTT.

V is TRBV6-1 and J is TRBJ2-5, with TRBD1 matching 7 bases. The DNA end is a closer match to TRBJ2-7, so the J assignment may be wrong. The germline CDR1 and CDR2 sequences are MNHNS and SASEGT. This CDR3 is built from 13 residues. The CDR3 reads CATRDSTIYEQYF. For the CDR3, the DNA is TGTGCCACCCGGGACAGCACTATCTACGAGCAGTACTTC.